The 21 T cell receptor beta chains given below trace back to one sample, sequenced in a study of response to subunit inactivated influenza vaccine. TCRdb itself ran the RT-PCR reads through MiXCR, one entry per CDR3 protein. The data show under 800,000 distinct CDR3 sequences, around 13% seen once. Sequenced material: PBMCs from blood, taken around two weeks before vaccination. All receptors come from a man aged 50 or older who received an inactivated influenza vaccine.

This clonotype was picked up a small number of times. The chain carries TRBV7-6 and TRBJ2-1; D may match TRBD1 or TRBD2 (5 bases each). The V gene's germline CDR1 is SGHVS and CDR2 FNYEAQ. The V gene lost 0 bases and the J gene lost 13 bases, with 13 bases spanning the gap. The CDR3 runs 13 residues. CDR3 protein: CASSLARGDHQFF. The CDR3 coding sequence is TGTGCCAGCAGCTTAGCGCGTGGGGACCACCAGTTCTTC.

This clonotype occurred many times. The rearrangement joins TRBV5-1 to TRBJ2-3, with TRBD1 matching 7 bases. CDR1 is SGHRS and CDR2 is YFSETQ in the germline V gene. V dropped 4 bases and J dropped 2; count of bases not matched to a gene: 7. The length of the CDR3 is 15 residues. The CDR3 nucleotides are TGCGCCAGCAGCGTACAGGGGTTCTTCACAGATACGCAGTATTTT. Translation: CASSVQGFFTDTQYF.

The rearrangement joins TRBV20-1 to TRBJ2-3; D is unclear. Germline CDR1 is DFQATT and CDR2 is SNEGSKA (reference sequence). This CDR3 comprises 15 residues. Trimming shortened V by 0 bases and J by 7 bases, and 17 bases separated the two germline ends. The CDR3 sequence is CSARDRVGIPNTQYF. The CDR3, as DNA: TGCAGTGCTAGAGATCGGGTAGGGATTCCCAATACGCAGTATTTT.

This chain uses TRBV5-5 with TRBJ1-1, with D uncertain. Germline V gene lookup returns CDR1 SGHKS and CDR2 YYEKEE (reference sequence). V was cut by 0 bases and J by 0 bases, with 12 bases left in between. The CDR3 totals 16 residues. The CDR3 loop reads CASSLAFGSLNTEAFF. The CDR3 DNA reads TGTGCCAGCAGCTTGGCCTTCGGCAGCCTGAACACTGAAGCTTTCTTT.

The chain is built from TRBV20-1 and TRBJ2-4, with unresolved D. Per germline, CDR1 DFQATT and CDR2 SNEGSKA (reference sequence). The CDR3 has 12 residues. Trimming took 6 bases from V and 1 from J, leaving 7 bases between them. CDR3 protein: CSASMAKNIQYF. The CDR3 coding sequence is TGCAGTGCCTCGATGGCCAAAAACATTCAGTACTTC.

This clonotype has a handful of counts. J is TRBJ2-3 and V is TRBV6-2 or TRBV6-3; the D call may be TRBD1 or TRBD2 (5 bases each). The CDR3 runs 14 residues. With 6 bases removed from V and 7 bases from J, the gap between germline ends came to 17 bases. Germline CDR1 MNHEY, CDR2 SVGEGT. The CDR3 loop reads CASSREGTANTQYF. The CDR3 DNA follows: TGTGCCAGCAGCCGAGAGGGGACCGCGAATACGCAGTATTTT.

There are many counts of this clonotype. CDR3 region: CASSLSGGETQYF. The CDR3 coding sequence is TGTGCCAGCAGTTTATCGGGAGGAGAGACCCAGTACTTC. The chain carries TRBV12-3 or TRBV12-4 and TRBJ2-5, with 7 bases lining up with TRBD2. This CDR3 has 13 amino acids. J was trimmed by 4 bases and V by 2 bases; bases with no gene match: 1.

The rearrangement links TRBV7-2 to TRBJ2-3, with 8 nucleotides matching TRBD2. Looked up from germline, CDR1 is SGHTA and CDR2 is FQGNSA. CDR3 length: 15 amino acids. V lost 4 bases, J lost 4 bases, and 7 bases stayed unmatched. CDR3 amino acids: CASSSRGGRADTQYF. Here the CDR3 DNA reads TGTGCCAGCAGCTCCCGCGGGGGGCGGGCAGATACGCAGTATTTT.

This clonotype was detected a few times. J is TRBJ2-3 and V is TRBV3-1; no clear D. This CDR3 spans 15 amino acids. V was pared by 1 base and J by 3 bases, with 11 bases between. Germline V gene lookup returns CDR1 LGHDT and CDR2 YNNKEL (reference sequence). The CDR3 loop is CASSQGIWVTDTQYF. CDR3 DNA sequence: TGTGCCAGCAGCCAAGGAATCTGGGTTACAGATACGCAGTATTTT.

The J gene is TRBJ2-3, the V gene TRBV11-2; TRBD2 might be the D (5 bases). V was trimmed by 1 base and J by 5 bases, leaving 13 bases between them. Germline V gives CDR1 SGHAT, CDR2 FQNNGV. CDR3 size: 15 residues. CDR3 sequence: CASSLGSGMGDTQYF. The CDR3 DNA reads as TGTGCCAGCAGCTTAGGGTCGGGGATGGGAGATACGCAGTATTTT.

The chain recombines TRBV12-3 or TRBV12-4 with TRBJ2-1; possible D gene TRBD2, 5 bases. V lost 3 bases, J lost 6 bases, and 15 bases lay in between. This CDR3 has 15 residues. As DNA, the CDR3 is TGTGCCAGCAGTTTCAGCGGTCTAGAGGGCAATGAGCAGTTCTTC. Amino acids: CASSFSGLEGNEQFF.

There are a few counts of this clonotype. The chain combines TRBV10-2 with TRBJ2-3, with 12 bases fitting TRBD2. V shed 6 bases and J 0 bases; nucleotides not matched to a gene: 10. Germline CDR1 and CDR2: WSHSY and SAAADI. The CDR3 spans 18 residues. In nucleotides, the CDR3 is TGCGCCAGCAGCAAACTAGCGGGGGGCCTTATTAGCACAGATACGCAGTATTTT. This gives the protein CASSKLAGGLISTDTQYF.

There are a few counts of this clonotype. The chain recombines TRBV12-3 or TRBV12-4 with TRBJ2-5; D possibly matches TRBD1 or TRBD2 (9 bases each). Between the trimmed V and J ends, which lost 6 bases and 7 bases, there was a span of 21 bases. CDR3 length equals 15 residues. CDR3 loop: CASSPLAGQGGTQYF. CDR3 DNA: TGTGCCAGCAGCCCCCTAGCGGGACAGGGCGGGACCCAGTACTTC.

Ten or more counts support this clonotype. The CDR3 DNA reads TGTGCCAGCAGCCTTAGCGGGAACTACAATGAGCAGTTCTTC. It codes for CASSLSGNYNEQFF. This rearrangement joins TRBV7-9 to TRBJ2-1; 8 nucleotides agree with TRBD2. The CDR3 has 14 residues. CDR1 and CDR2 (germline): SEHNR, FQNEAQ (reference sequence). The V and J ends lost 5 bases and 3 bases, in that order; junction bases with no gene match: 3.

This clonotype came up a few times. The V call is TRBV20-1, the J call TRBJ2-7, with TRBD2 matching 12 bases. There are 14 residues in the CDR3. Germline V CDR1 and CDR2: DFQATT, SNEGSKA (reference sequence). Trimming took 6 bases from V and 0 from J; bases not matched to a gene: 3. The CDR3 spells CSASGLAGSYEQYF. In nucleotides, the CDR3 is TGCAGTGCCTCGGGACTAGCGGGCTCCTACGAGCAGTACTTC.

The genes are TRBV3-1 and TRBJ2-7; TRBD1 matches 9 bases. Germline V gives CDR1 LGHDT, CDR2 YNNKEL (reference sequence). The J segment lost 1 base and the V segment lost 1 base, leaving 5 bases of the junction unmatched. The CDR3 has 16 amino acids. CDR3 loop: CASSQVYGQGSYEQYF. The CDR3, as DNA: TGTGCCAGCAGCCAAGTGTACGGACAGGGGTCCTACGAGCAGTACTTC.

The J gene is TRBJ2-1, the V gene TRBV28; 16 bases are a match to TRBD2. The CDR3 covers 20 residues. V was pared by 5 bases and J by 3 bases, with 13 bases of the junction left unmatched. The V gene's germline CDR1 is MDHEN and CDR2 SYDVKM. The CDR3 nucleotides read TGTGCCAGCAGTCAACCGGGACTAGCGGGAGGGCCCCCTCTCTACAATGAGCAGTTCTTC. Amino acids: CASSQPGLAGGPPLYNEQFF.

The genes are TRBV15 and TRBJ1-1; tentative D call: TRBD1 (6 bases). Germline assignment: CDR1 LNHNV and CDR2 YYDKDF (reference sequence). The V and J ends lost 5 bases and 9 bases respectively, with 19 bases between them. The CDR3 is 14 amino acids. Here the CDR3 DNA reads TGTGCCACCAGCGGAACGGGAGGGGGGGGAAAAGCTTTCTTT. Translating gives CATSGTGGGGKAFF.

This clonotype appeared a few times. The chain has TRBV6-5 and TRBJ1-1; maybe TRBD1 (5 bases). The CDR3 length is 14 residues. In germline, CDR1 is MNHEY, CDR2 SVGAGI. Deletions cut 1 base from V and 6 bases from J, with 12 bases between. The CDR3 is CASSYYSGGAEAFF. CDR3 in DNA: TGTGCCAGCAGTTACTACTCGGGGGGGGCTGAAGCTTTCTTT.

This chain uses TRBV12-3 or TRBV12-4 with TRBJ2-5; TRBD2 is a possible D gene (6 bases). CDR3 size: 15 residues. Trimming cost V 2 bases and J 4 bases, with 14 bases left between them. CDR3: CASSLSAGGAETQYF. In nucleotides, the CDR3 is TGTGCCAGCAGTTTAAGCGCCGGGGGTGCAGAGACCCAGTACTTC.

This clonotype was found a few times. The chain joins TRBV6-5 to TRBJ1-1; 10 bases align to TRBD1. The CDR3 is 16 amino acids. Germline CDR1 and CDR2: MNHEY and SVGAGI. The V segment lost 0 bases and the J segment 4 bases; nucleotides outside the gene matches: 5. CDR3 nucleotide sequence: TGTGCCAGCAGTTACTCAAAGGACAGGGGGGGCACTGAAGCTTTCTTT. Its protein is CASSYSKDRGGTEAFF.